This is a list of T cell receptor beta chains from one sample in a study of OX40 agonist ivuxolimab in advanced cancers. Data came from immunoSEQ multiplex PCR; TCRdb stores just in-frame clones and leaves some out. The table records 100,000 or so clones, around 96% of them present only once. The sequencing here drew on CD4+ or CD8+ T cells sorted from blood, taken in a trial of the OX40 agonist ivuxolimab. Receptors were obtained from an adult with an advanced solid tumor such as melanoma, head and neck, liver or kidney cancer. CDR3s leave out the opening cysteine and the closing phenylalanine or tryptophan. A D gene is named only where the DNA matches it firmly.

v_call	d_call	j_call	cdr3_aa
TRBV7-9	TRBD2	TRBJ2-7	ASSSSSGRAYEQY
TRBV15	-	TRBJ1-5	ATTREADSIGQPQH
TRBV27	TRBD2	TRBJ2-7	ASSLFGSGDEQY
TRBV11-3	-	TRBJ1-5	AGLGDNNQPQH
TRBV7-3	-	TRBJ2-2	ASSLTGEASGELF
TRBV7-9	-	TRBJ2-5	ASSATEQETQY
TRBV6-5	-	TRBJ2-1	ASSYESGSYNEQF
TRBV6-1	-	TRBJ2-4	ASRYQNLDWDIQY
TRBV2	TRBD1	TRBJ1-6	ASKDRGGNSPLH
TRBV27	-	TRBJ2-1	ASSAVGGGPDEQF
TRBV30	-	TRBJ1-2	AWSVVGGGYT
TRBV6-6	-	TRBJ1-4	ASSSEKLF
TRBV19	-	TRBJ2-7	ASSIPGRGYEQY
TRBV5-1	TRBD1	TRBJ1-2	ASSRGTGDYGYT
TRBV6-6	TRBD2	TRBJ2-4	ASGLLAGEEGNIQY
TRBV11-2	-	TRBJ2-4	ASSQEDPPFQNIQY
TRBV5-4	TRBD1	TRBJ2-5	ASSLGTDQETQY
TRBV14	-	TRBJ2-1	ASSQFESSYNEQF
TRBV6-4	TRBD2	TRBJ2-3	ASSSGGASTDTQY
TRBV18	-	TRBJ2-3	ASSPPNRVETDTQY
TRBV23-1	TRBD1	TRBJ1-2	ASSQGQGYGYT
TRBV6-5	-	TRBJ1-2	ASSYGYGYT
TRBV15	-	TRBJ1-4	ATSRGAVEGEKLF
TRBV27	TRBD2	TRBJ2-7	ASAHRGVYEQY
TRBV7-6	-	TRBJ2-1	ASSYSGEQF
TRBV19	TRBD2	TRBJ2-1	ASSIGPLAAYNEQF
TRBV5-3	TRBD1	TRBJ1-2	ARSLRDRGREGGYT
TRBV10-3	TRBD2	TRBJ2-1	AISESYLAGNEDEQF
TRBV9	TRBD2	TRBJ2-3	ASSPRTSGGGSVTDTQY
TRBV27	TRBD1	TRBJ2-7	ASSPGTAIYEQY
TRBV28	-	TRBJ2-6	ASSLMGGTLSGANVLT
TRBV13	TRBD1	TRBJ1-6	ASRRQGSSSYNSPLH
TRBV5-6	TRBD1	TRBJ2-7	ASSLTGTGPPYEQY
TRBV7-9	TRBD1	TRBJ2-2	ASPPGTVSTGELF
TRBV27	TRBD1	TRBJ1-1	ASRQGATNTEAF
TRBV19	TRBD1	TRBJ2-5	ASSAGDRLETQY
TRBV5-1	TRBD2	TRBJ2-7	ASSLVAGVSYEQY
TRBV15	-	TRBJ2-7	ATSRDGGTVYEQY
TRBV2	TRBD2	TRBJ2-1	ARGSGGTYNEQF
TRBV27	TRBD1	TRBJ2-3	ASSLRGRGTDTQY
TRBV4-1	-	TRBJ1-6	ASSQGPRVYNSPLH
TRBV5-1	-	TRBJ2-1	ASSLGISYNEQF
TRBV27	-	TRBJ2-6	ASSLRGTGANVLT